Presented here are 6 T cell receptor beta chains from one specimen sequenced in a study of cytomegalovirus exposure and HLA in healthy donors. A multiplex PCR was run with 60 Vbeta primers and 13 Jbeta primers. The data were produced by immunoSEQ multiplex PCR, yet TCRdb's version contains in-frame clones alone and is incomplete. The sample lists 80,000 to 100,000 clones; 74% were seen once. Sample: PBMCs. These receptors were obtained from a man younger than 45 in good health and CMV-seropositive.

The sample holds a few counts of this clone. The rearrangement uses TRBV5-8 and TRBJ2-7, with 8 bases fitting TRBD1. V dropped 1 base and J dropped 2; count of bases not matched to a gene: 2. This CDR3 is built from 14 residues. Germline-derived CDR1 and CDR2 are SGHTS and YDEGEE. CDR3 sequence: CASSLQQGAYEQYF. The CDR3 region has the DNA TGTGCCAGCAGCTTGCAACAGGGGGCCTACGAGCAGTACTTC.

This chain joins TRBV2 and TRBJ2-1; unclear D gene. Trimming removed 10 bases at V and 0 bases at J, with 4 bases between. There are 11 residues in the CDR3. CDR1 and CDR2 (germline): SNHLY, FYNNEI. CDR3 nucleotides: TGTGCCACCCGCTCCTACAATGAGCAGTTCTTC. It codes for CATRSYNEQFF.

This clone was seen a few times. J is TRBJ1-4 and V is TRBV18, with no clear D. This CDR3 has 17 residues. Trimming cost V 3 bases and J 7 bases, with 21 bases left between them. Germline assignment: CDR1 KGHSH and CDR2 LQKENI. DNA for the CDR3: TGTGCCAGCTCACCCTCCATGGTGCGGGGAGGCGGTGAAAAACTGTTTTTT. Protein sequence: CASSPSMVRGGGEKLFF.

This rearrangement joins TRBV6-4 to TRBJ2-7; D not resolved. The CDR3 has 14 amino acids. The germline V gene encodes CDR1 MRHNA and CDR2 SNTAGT. The V and J ends lost 5 bases and 5 bases respectively, with 16 bases between them. CDR3 nucleotide sequence: TGTGCCAGCAGTCCCTCCGGGTTTACCCACGAGCAGTACTTC. Residues: CASSPSGFTHEQYF.

The rearrangement uses TRBV6-1 and TRBJ1-5, with D possibly being TRBD1 (6 bases). Germline V gene sequence: CDR1 MNHNS, CDR2 SASEGT. V was cut by 4 bases and J by 2 bases, with 9 bases left in between. This CDR3 is 14 amino acids long. Here the CDR3 reads CASSVSGGNQPQHF. DNA of the CDR3: TGTGCCAGCAGTGTGTCAGGGGGCAATCAGCCCCAGCATTTT.

The rearrangement joins TRBV30 to TRBJ1-1, with 7 bases matching TRBD1. Germline V gene sequence: CDR1 GTSNPN, CDR2 SVGIG (reference sequence). CDR3 size: 14 residues. The trim removed 0 bases at V and 4 bases at J, leaving 5 bases unmatched. CDR3 in amino acids: CAWSVTAGGTEAFF. The CDR3, as DNA: TGTGCCTGGAGTGTAACGGCAGGGGGCACTGAAGCTTTCTTT. The full variable domain, in which reference TRBV30 and TRBJ1-1 provide the parts outside the CDR3, is SQTIHQWPATLVQPVGSPLSLECTVEGTSNPNLYWYRQAAGRGLQLLFYSVGIGQISSEVPQNLSASRPQDRQFILSSKKLLLSDSGFYLCAWSVTAGGTEAFFGQGTRLTVV.